This note documents a single T cell receptor beta chain sequence. The source of the sample is a study of T cell changes during pregnancy in multiple sclerosis. Only in-frame clones appear in the TCRdb table, and some are missing; sequencing was by immunoSEQ multiplex PCR. The table has more than 40,000 clones, 75% to 95% seen once. In germline, CDR1 is MNHNY, CDR2 SVGAGI (reference sequence). This CDR3 has 11 amino acids. The sequence came from a female donor with multiple sclerosis, enrolled in a pregnancy study. This chain links TRBV6-6 with TRBJ1-1, with 9 bases identical to TRBD1. The input for sequencing was CD8+ T cells from peripheral blood mononuclear cells, taken after pregnancy. The CDR3: CAMTGGTEAFF. The DNA for the CDR3 is TGTGCTATGACAGGGGGCACTGAAGCTTTCTTT.